The 14 T cell receptor beta chains reported below all come from one sample, sequenced in a study of technical replicates of blood from a handful of donors. Assay used: immunoSEQ multiplex PCR; TCRdb lists only in-frame clones, some missing. The sample holds roughly 100,000 clones, about 96% seen once. The sample was T cells isolated from PBMCs. The receptors here all came from a human donor in good health.

The chain joins TRBV7-3 to TRBJ1-2; TRBD1 aligns across 10 bases. The junction had 7 bases not matched to a gene; V was cut back by 1 base and J by 14 bases. CDR1 is SGHTA and CDR2 is FQGTGA in the germline V gene. The CDR3 covers 13 residues. DNA of the CDR3: TGTGCCAGCAGCTTAATGGGGACAGGGGCTGCGACCTTC. Translating gives CASSLMGTGAATF.

This rearrangement joins TRBV5-4 to TRBJ2-1; 11 bases map to TRBD2. Germline CDR1 SGHNT, CDR2 YYREEE (reference sequence). V lost 4 bases and J lost 4; bases outside the gene matches: 13. The CDR3 is 18 residues long. CDR3: CASSLEGSGRAGYNEQFF. The CDR3, as DNA: TGTGCCAGCAGCCTGGAAGGTAGCGGGAGGGCCGGGTACAATGAGCAGTTCTTC. Filled out from reference TRBV5-4 and TRBJ2-1, the complete variable domain reads ETGVTQSPTHLIKTRGQQVTLRCSSQSGHNTVSWYQQALGQGPQFIFQYYREEENGRGNFPPRFSGLQFPNYSSELNVNALELDDSALYLCASSLEGSGRAGYNEQFFGPGTRLTVL.

This chain connects TRBV19 to TRBJ2-3, with unresolved D. V was shortened by 5 bases and J by 5 bases, with 20 bases between the two germline ends. The CDR3 is made up of 16 amino acids. The germline CDR1 and CDR2 sequences are LNHDA and SQIVND (reference sequence). The DNA for the CDR3 is TGTGCCAGTAGTCCCGTAGTGTACCGTCTAAGAGATACGCAGTATTTT. It codes for CASSPVVYRLRDTQYF.

The chain couples TRBV6-5 to TRBJ2-2, with 9 bases lining up with TRBD1. Germline V lookup: CDR1 MNHEY, CDR2 SVGAGI. V was pared by 10 bases and J by 6 bases, with 9 bases of the junction left unmatched. This CDR3 region has 14 residues. The CDR3 spells CATAGQGKAGELFF. In DNA form, the CDR3 reads TGTGCCACCGCGGGACAGGGAAAGGCCGGGGAGCTGTTTTTT.

The CDR3 DNA sequence: TGTGCCAGCAGCTCGGGGACAGATACGCAGTATTTT. As protein: CASSSGTDTQYF. The chain uses TRBV7-3 and TRBJ2-3; D is perhaps TRBD2 (5 bases). Per the germline V gene, CDR1 is SGHTA and CDR2 is FQGTGA. V lost 4 bases, J lost 3 bases, and 5 bases lay in between. The CDR3 is 12 residues long.

The chain employs TRBV11-3 and TRBJ2-2; the D gene is possibly TRBD1 (6 bases). CDR1 is SGHNT, CDR2 YENEEA, per germline. The CDR3 has 15 residues. V lost 5 bases and J 8 bases, leaving 18 bases between the germline ends. The CDR3 is CASSPQTLQGGELFF. In DNA, the CDR3 is TGTGCCAGCAGCCCTCAGACGTTGCAGGGGGGGGAGCTGTTTTTT.

The V and J genes are TRBV5-1 and TRBJ2-7; 9 nucleotides align to TRBD1. CDR3 size: 15 residues. V dropped 0 bases and J dropped 4; count of bases not matched to a gene: 5. Germline V gene lookup returns CDR1 SGHRS and CDR2 YFSETQ. This chain's CDR3 is CASSLEGTGIYEQYF. The CDR3 region has the DNA TGCGCCAGCAGCTTGGAAGGGACAGGGATTTACGAGCAGTACTTC.

V gene TRBV27 combines with J gene TRBJ2-3; weak D call: TRBD2 (5 bases). Germline CDR1 reads MNHEY; CDR2 reads SMNVEV (reference sequence). Trimming left V 4 bases short and J 4 bases short, with 15 bases between. This CDR3 comprises 15 residues. Here the CDR3 DNA reads TGTGCCAGCAGTTCCCTCGGGCGGGTTGCAGATACGCAGTATTTT. Amino acid sequence: CASSSLGRVADTQYF.

This rearrangement joins TRBV5-1 to TRBJ2-7; 7 bases are shared with TRBD1. Germline trimming cut 0 bases from V and 5 bases from J; bases unmatched to any gene: 2. From germline, CDR1 is SGHRS and CDR2 YFSETQ. The CDR3 spans 13 residues. Written as DNA, the CDR3 is TGCGCCAGCAGCTTGGAGGGGGCCCACGAGCAGTACTTC. This sequence encodes CASSLEGAHEQYF.

V is TRBV30 and J is TRBJ2-1; D is possibly TRBD2 (6 bases). Germline V gene sequence: CDR1 GTSNPN, CDR2 SVGIG (reference sequence). The CDR3 is 11 residues long. V lost 0 bases to trimming and J lost 9 bases, with 6 bases between them. CDR3 in amino acids: CAWSVAGEQFF. In DNA form, the CDR3 reads TGTGCCTGGAGTGTAGCGGGTGAGCAGTTCTTC.

The chain has TRBV27 and TRBJ2-4, with 11 bases matching TRBD2. CDR1 and CDR2 (germline): MNHEY, SMNVEV (reference sequence). This CDR3 is built from 14 residues. V trimming: 7 bases; J trimming: 4 bases; junction bases outside the gene matches: 3. In nucleotides, the CDR3 is TGTGCCAGCAAGGGACTAGCGGATAAAAACATTCAGTACTTC. Translated: CASKGLADKNIQYF.

V usage is TRBV7-9 and J usage is TRBJ1-4, with D hard to call. This CDR3 has 13 amino acids. CDR1 SEHNR and CDR2 FQNEAQ come from the germline V gene (reference sequence). V was pared by 6 bases and J by 7 bases, with 12 bases between. CDR3 loop: CASRVQEGEKLFF. CDR3 coding DNA: TGTGCCAGCAGGGTCCAGGAAGGTGAAAAACTGTTTTTT.

This clone came up once. The chain employs TRBV27 and TRBJ2-5, with 7 bases matching TRBD1. The end of the DNA is better explained by TRBJ2-7, so the J call may be wrong. The germline gives CDR1 MNHEY, CDR2 SMNVEV (reference sequence). The CDR3 totals 16 residues. The CDR3 loop is CASSLSWTGGTYEQYF. For the CDR3, the DNA is TGTGCCAGCAGTTTATCGTGGACAGGTGGAACCTACGAGCAGTACTTC.

The chain links TRBV27 to TRBJ2-1; the match to TRBD1 covers 9 bases. Germline CDR1 is MNHEY and CDR2 is SMNVEV (reference sequence). The V and J ends lost 0 bases and 15 bases, in that order; junction bases with no gene match: 6. This CDR3 contains 13 residues. The CDR3 DNA is TGTGCCAGCAGTTTATCAGCACAGGGGGCAACGTTCTTC. Protein: CASSLSAQGATFF.